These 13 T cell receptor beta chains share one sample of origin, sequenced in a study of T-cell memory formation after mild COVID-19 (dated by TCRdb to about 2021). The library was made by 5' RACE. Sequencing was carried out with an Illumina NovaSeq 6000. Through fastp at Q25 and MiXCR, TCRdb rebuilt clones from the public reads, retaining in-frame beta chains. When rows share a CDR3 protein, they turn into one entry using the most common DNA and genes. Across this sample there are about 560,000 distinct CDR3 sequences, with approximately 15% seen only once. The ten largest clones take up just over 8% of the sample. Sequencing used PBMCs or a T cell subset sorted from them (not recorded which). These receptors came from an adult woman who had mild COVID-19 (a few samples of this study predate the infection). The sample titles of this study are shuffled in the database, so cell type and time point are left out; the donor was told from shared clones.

CDR3 sequence reads: CASSRWTEGYEQYF. DNA for the CDR3: TGTGCCAGCAGCCGGTGGACCGAGGGGTACGAGCAGTACTTC. The V and J genes are TRBV4-2 and TRBJ2-7; tentatively, D is TRBD1 or TRBD2 (5 bases each). Between the trimmed V and J ends, which lost 4 bases and 4 bases, there was a span of 14 bases. The V gene's germline CDR1 is LGHNA and CDR2 YNFKEQ. The CDR3 is 14 residues long.

CDR3 sequence: CASSPQEHSYEQYF. CDR3 bases: TGTGCCAGCAGCCCCCAGGAGCACTCCTACGAGCAGTACTTC. The chain joins TRBV4-2 to TRBJ2-7; D is unclear. The V gene's germline CDR1 is LGHNA and CDR2 YNFKEQ. The CDR3 contains 14 residues. The V end lost 4 bases, the J end lost 0 bases, and 10 bases lay between the germline ends.

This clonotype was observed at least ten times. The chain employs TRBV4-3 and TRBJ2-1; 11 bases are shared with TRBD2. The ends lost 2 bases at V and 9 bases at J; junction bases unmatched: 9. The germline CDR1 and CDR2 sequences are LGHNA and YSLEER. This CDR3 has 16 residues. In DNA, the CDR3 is TGCGCCAGCAGCCAAAAACTAGCGGGAGATCTTACTGAGCAGTTCTTC. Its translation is CASSQKLAGDLTEQFF.

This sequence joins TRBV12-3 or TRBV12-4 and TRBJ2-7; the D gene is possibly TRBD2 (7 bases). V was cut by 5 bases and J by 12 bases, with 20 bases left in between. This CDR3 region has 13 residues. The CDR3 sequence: CASSSVGGRPPYF. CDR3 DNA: TGTGCCAGCAGTAGCGTCGGGGGGCGTCCTCCGTACTTC.

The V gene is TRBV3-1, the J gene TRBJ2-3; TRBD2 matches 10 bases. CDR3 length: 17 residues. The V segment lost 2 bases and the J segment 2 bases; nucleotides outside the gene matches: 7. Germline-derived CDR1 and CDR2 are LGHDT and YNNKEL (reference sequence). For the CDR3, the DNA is TGTGCCAGCAGCCAACTGAGCGGGGGGGCATTCACAGATACGCAGTATTTT. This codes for CASSQLSGGAFTDTQYF.

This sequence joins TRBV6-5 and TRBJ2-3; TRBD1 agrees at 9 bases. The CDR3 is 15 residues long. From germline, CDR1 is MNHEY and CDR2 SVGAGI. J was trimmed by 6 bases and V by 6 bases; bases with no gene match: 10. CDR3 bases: TGTGCCAGCAGCCACGGGACAGGGTGGGCTGATACGCAGTATTTT. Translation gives CASSHGTGWADTQYF.

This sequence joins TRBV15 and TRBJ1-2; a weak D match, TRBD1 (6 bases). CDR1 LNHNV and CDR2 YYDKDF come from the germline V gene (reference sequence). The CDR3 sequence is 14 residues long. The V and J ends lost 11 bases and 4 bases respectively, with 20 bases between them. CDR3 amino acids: CAAGTRKTGYGYTF. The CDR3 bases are TGTGCCGCAGGGACCCGAAAGACAGGCTATGGCTACACCTTC.

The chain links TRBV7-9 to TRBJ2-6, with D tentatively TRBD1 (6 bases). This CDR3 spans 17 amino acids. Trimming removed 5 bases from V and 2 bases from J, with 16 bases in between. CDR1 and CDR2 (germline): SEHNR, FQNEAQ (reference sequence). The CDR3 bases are TGTGCCAGCAGCGTCAGGGGTCTTTTCACTGGGGCCAACGTCCTGACTTTC. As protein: CASSVRGLFTGANVLTF.

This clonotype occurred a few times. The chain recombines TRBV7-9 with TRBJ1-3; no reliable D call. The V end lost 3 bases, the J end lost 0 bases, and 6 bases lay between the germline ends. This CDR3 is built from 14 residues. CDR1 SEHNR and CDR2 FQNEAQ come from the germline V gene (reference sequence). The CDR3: CASSFVGSGNTIYF. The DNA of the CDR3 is TGTGCCAGCAGCTTTGTCGGCTCTGGAAACACCATATATTTT.

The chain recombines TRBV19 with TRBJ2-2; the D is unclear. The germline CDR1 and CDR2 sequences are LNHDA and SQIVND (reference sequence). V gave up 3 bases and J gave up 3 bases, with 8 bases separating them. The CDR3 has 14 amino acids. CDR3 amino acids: CASSIDGYTGELFF. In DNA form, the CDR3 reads TGTGCCAGTAGTATCGACGGCTACACCGGGGAGCTGTTTTTT.

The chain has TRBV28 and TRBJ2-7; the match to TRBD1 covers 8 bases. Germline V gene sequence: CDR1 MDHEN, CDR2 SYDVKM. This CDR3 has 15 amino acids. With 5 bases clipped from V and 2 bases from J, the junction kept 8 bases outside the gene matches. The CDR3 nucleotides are TGTGCCAGCAGTGGACAGGGTATATCAGCCTACGAGCAGTACTTC. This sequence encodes CASSGQGISAYEQYF.

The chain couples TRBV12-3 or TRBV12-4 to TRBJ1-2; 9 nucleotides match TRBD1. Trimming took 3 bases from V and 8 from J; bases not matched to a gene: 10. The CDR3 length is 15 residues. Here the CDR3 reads CASSFGFGQGQGYTF. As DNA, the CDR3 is TGTGCCAGCAGTTTCGGTTTCGGACAGGGGCAGGGCTACACCTTC.

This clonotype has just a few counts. The CDR3 DNA follows: TGTGCCAGCAGCCCTATGGGGCAGTCCGCAGATACGCAGTATTTT. Translating it yields CASSPMGQSADTQYF. The rearrangement links TRBV7-2 to TRBJ2-3; TRBD1 might be the D (5 bases). Germline V gene sequence: CDR1 SGHTA, CDR2 FQGNSA. Trimming took 5 bases from V and 4 from J, leaving 16 bases between them. The CDR3 has 15 amino acids.